This T cell receptor beta chain was found in a study of T-cell reconstitution after alpha-beta-depleted transplantation in children. Unique molecular identifiers tagged the TCRbeta library. TCRdb processed the PCR reads anew with MiXCR; each CDR3 protein has one entry. The data contain roughly 160,000 distinct CDR3 sequences, approximately 10% of them singletons. Overall study results and limits: It was reported that alpha-beta T cells came from several hundred expanded graft clones (about two months after transplant). The high TCRbeta diversity at day 60 in some patients came from surviving recipient T cells and thymic progenitors. T-cell counts and diversity at one year post-transplant came mainly from newly produced T cells.

The CDR3 sequence is 15 residues long. The V and J ends lost 0 bases and 2 bases, in that order; junction bases with no gene match: 3. Looked up from germline, CDR1 is SGHRS and CDR2 is YFSETQ. This clonotype was counted at least ten times. The antigen is undetermined. The sequencing used PBMCs, collected before TCRalphabeta/CD19-depleted stem cell transplant. This clonotype was obtained from a boy aged 2-9 years with acute myeloid leukemia, due to receive a stem cell transplant. The chain joins TRBV5-1 to TRBJ2-7; TRBD2 aligns across 9 bases. This chain's CDR3 is CASSLVLAGAYEQYF. The CDR3 DNA reads as TGCGCCAGCAGCTTGGTTTTAGCGGGAGCCTACGAGCAGTACTTC.